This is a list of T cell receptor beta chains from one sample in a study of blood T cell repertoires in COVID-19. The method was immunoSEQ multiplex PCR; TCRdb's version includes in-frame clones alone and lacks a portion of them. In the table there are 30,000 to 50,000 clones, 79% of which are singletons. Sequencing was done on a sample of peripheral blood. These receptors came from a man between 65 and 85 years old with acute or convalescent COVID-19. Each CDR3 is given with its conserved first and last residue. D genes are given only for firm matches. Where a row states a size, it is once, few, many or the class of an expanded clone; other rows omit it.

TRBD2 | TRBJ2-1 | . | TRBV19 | TGTGCCAGTAGTATACGCCTAGCGGCTCGTTTAGAGCAGTTCTTC | CASSIRLAARLEQFF
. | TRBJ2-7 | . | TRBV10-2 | TGCGCCAGCAGTGGACTACTGAGGGAATTCTACGAGCAGTACTTC | CASSGLLREFYEQYF
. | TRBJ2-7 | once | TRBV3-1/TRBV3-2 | TGTGCCAGCAGCCAACAGACAGGTGTCGAGCAGTACTTC | CASSQQTGVEQYF
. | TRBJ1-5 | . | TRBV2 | TGTGCCAGCAGCGCCGAACAGGGATTCAAGCCCCAGCATTTT | CASSAEQGFKPQHF
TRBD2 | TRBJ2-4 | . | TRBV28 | TGTGCCAGCAGTTTAGAGAGTAGCGGGAGGGTAGCCAAAAACATTCAGTACTTC | CASSLESSGRVAKNIQYF
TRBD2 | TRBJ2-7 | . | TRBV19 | TGTGCCAGTAGTAAACAGACTAGCGGCTTCTCCTACGAGCAGTACTTC | CASSKQTSGFSYEQYF
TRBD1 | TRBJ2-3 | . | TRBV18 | TGTGCCAGCTCACTGGGACAGGGCTTAAACACAGATACGCAGTATTTT | CASSLGQGLNTDTQYF
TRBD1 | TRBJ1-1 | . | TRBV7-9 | TGTGCCAGCAGCTTAGTAAGGGGACAGTTGAACACTGAAGCTTTCTTT | CASSLVRGQLNTEAFF
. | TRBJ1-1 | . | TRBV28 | TGTGCCAGCGAGAGGAGGGAGAACACTGAAGCTTTCTTT | CASERRENTEAFF
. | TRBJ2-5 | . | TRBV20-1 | TGCAGTGCCCTGACTAGTGAGACCCAGTACTTC | CSALTSETQYF
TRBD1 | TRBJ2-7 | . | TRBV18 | TGTGCCAGCTCCCTCAGGGGGCCGGGACAGGGCAACGAGCAGTACTTC | CASSLRGPGQGNEQYF
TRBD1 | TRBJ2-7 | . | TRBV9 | TGTGCCAGCAGCCCAACAGGACAGGTCTACGAGCAGTACTTC | CASSPTGQVYEQYF
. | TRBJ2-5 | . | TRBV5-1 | TGCGCCAGCAGCTTGGGGCAGGTGCAAGAGACCCAGTACTTC | CASSLGQVQETQYF
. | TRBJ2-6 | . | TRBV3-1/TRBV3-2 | TGTGCCAGCAGCCTGACAGCTGGGGCCAACGTCCTGACTTTC | CASSLTAGANVLTF
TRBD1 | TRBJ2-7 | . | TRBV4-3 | TGCGCCAGCAGCCGAGGGACAGGGGAAAACTACGAGCAGTACTTC | CASSRGTGENYEQYF
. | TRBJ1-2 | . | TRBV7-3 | TGTGCCAGCAGCCTAGGTCGCGGTGGCTACACCTTC | CASSLGRGGYTF
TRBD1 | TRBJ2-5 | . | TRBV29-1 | TGCAGCGTCCCGGACAGGGTCGGGGTGGAGACCCAGTACTTC | CSVPDRVGVETQYF
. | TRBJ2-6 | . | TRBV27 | TGTGCCAGCAGTTTACGGCGGCAGGGCATGGCTGGGGCCAACGTCCTGACTTTC | CASSLRRQGMAGANVLTF
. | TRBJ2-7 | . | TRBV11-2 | TGTGCCAGCAGCTTAGCCTATGCCGCCGGGACTTTTTCCTACGAGCAGTACTTC | CASSLAYAAGTFSYEQYF
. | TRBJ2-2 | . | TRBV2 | TGTGCCAGCACCGTGCGGATTTCGACCGGGGAGCTGTTTTTT | CASTVRISTGELFF
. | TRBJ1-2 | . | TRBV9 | TGTGCCAGCAGCGTAACGGAGCTCTATGGCTACACCTTC | CASSVTELYGYTF
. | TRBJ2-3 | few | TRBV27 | TGTGCCAGCAGTCCCGGTGAGCCCGTTTGGGGGGCAGATACGCAGTATTTT | CASSPGEPVWGADTQYF
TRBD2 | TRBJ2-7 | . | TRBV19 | TGTGCCAGTAGTATAGGGGGACTAGCGGGGTCCTACGAGCAGTACTTC | CASSIGGLAGSYEQYF
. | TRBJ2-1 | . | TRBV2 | TGTGCCAGCAGCTCGTACGGGGAGCAGTTCTTC | CASSSYGEQFF
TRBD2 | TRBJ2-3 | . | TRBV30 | TGTGCCGAGGGACTAGCGGGAGGGCCCACTTTGGCTACGCAGTATTTT | CAEGLAGGPTLATQYF
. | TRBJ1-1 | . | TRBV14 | TGTGCCAGCAGCCAGGGCTCGGAAGCTTTCTTT | CASSQGSEAFF
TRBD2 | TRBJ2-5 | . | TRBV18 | TGTGCCAGCTCACCCCCGGGACTAGCGACCGAGACCCAGTACTTC | CASSPPGLATETQYF
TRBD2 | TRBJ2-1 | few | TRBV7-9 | TGTGCCAGCAGGCAAACTAGCGTAGACAATGAGCAGTTCTTC | CASRQTSVDNEQFF
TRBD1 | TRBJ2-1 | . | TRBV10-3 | TGTGCCATCAGGCAGGGGGAAAGGGACAATGAGCAGTTCTTC | CAIRQGERDNEQFF
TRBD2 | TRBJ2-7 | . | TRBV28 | TGTGCCAGCAAATTGCCGGGACTAGCGGGCGACGAGCAGTACTTC | CASKLPGLAGDEQYF
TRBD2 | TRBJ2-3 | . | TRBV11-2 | TGTGCCAGCAGCTTGGGAGGGGGCACAGATACGCAGTATTTT | CASSLGGGTDTQYF
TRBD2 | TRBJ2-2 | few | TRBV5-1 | TGCGCCAGCAGCGTTAGCGGGAGTGTTACCGGGGAGCTGTTTTTT | CASSVSGSVTGELFF
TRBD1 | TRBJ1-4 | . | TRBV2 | TGTGCCACCAGGACAGGGCGTGAAAAACTGTTTTTT | CATRTGREKLFF
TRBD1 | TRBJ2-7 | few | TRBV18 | TGTGCCAGCTCACCCTCGCGGGACAGGGGCTCCTACGAGCAGTACTTC | CASSPSRDRGSYEQYF
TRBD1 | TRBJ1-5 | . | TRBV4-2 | TGTGCCAGCAGCTCCTTCGGGACAGGGAGAAGCAATCAGCCCCAGCATTTT | CASSSFGTGRSNQPQHF
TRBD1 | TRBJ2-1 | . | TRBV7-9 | TGTGCCAGCACACCGGGACAGGGGGCGAATGAGCAGTTCTTC | CASTPGQGANEQFF
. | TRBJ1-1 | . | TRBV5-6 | TGTGCCAGCAGCTTGGGGGTAGTGAGGGAAGCTTTCTTT | CASSLGVVREAFF
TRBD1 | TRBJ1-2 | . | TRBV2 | TGTGCCAGCAGGGCCCAGACAGGGTCCGACGGCTACACCTTC | CASRAQTGSDGYTF
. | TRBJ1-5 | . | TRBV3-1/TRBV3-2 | TGTGCCAGCAGCCAAGAAACGGGGAGACAGCCCCAGCATTTT | CASSQETGRQPQHF
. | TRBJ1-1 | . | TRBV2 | TGTGCCAGCAGTGTACAGGGATACACTGAAGCTTTCTTT | CASSVQGYTEAFF
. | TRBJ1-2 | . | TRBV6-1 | TGTGCCAGCAGTGAAGCGCTTCAAGGACAGCCGAATCACTATGGCTACACCTTC | CASSEALQGQPNHYGYTF